This TCR beta chain was captured in a study of Ad26.COV2.S vaccination and SARS-CoV-2 variants. Study results and limitations: People who got the vaccine had more spike-specific TCR breadth than people who got placebo.

Notes on this clone: What it binds is unknown.

This CDR3 is built from 15 residues. The V and J ends lost 0 bases and 1 base respectively, with 11 bases between them. Germline V gene sequence: CDR1 SGHDT, CDR2 YYEEEE. TCRdb's copy holds only in-frame clones and misses some; the assay was immunoSEQ multiplex PCR. Of about 350,000 clones listed, under 95% were seen once; the top ten hold under 5%. The J gene is TRBJ2-7, the V gene TRBV5-6; D is perhaps TRBD1 (6 bases). The source material was peripheral blood, sampled after recovery from COVID-19. This receptor was identified in a human donor who had recovered from COVID-19. The CDR3 DNA is TGTGCCAGCAGCTTGGTAGGGGGAGCGTCCTACGAGCAGTACTTC. Translated: CASSLVGGASYEQYF.